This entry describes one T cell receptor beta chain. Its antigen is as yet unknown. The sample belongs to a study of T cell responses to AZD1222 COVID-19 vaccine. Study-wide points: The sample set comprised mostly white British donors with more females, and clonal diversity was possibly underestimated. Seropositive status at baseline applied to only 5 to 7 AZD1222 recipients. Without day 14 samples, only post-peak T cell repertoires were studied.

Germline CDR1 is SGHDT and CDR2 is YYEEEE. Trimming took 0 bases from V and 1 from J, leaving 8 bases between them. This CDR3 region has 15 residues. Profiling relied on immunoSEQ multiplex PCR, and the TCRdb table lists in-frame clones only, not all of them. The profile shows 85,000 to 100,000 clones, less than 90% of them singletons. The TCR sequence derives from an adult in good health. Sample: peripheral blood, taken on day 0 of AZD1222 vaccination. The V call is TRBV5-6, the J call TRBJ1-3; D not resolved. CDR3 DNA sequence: TGTGCCAGCAGCTTGGACTCCTATTCTGGAAACACCATATATTTT. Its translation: CASSLDSYSGNTIYF. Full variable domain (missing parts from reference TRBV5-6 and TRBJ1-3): DAGVTQSPTHLIKTRGQQVTLRCSPKSGHDTVSWYQQALGQGPQFIFQYYEEEERQRGNFPDRFSGHQFPNYSSELNVNALLLGDSALYLCASSLDSYSGNTIYFGEGSWLTVV.